This TCR beta chain was found in a study of blood T cell repertoires in COVID-19. Turning to the study itself: The study drew acute and convalescent COVID-19 samples from the United States, Italy and Spain. T cells, B-cell-depleted T cells, or PBMCs provided the cDNA or gDNA that served as material.

This clone was found once. In the source study's methods: Estimates of nucleated cell counts were drawn from the amplification of reference gene primers. Using immunoSEQ multiplex PCR, the repertoire was profiled, and TCRdb retains in-frame clones only, with some absent. V and J calls and clone size are those listed in that table; D and trimming were worked out from the DNA. The sample shows about 120,000 clones, roughly 81% of them seen only once. CDR3 length: 19 amino acids. Germline values: CDR1 ENHRY, CDR2 SYGVKD. Trimming stripped 4 bases from V and 0 bases from J, with 22 bases between. The sequence came from a man in his forties with acute or convalescent COVID-19. Sequenced material: peripheral blood. The chain recombines TRBV10-3 with TRBJ1-5; D is unresolved. CDR3 sequence (DNA): TGTGCCATCAGTGCGGTCCCGGGGAGAGGGCCTTATAGCAATCAGCCCCAGCATTTT. Translation gives CAISAVPGRGPYSNQPQHF.